The next 21 T cell receptor beta chains were all read from a single sample in a study of OX40 agonist ivuxolimab in advanced cancers. Clones were read by immunoSEQ multiplex PCR, and TCRdb kept only the in-frame ones, dropping some. The sample contains some 50,000 clones, roughly 88% of which appear only once. The input for sequencing was CD4+ or CD8+ T cells sorted from blood, taken in a trial of the OX40 agonist ivuxolimab. Receptors were obtained from an adult with an advanced solid tumor such as melanoma, head and neck, liver or kidney cancer.

The genes are TRBV18 and TRBJ2-1; no clear D gene. This CDR3 has 16 amino acids. Germline lookup yields CDR1 KGHSH and CDR2 LQKENI. Deletions cut 6 bases from V and 0 bases from J, with 15 bases between. The CDR3 region has the DNA TGTGCCAGCTCTCTTCAGCTAGGTGACTCCTACAATGAGCAGTTCTTC. It translates to CASSLQLGDSYNEQFF. Variable domain in full (rest from reference TRBV18 and TRBJ2-1): NAGVMQNPRHLVRRRGQEARLRCSPMKGHSHVYWYRQLPEEGLKFMVYLQKENIIDESGMPKERFSAEFPKEGPSILRIQQVVRGDSAAYFCASSLQLGDSYNEQFFGPGTRLTVL.

The CDR3 reads CASSTQGTDTQYF. In DNA, the CDR3 is TGTGCCAGTAGTACCCAGGGTACAGATACGCAGTATTTT. This rearrangement joins TRBV19 to TRBJ2-3; weak D call: TRBD1 (5 bases). The CDR3 runs 13 residues. CDR1 is LNHDA and CDR2 is SQIVND in the germline V gene (reference sequence). V lost 4 bases, J lost 3 bases, and 8 bases lay in between.

The J gene is TRBJ1-1, the V gene TRBV28, with 8 bases identical to TRBD1. Trimming at V came to 6 bases and at J to 0 bases, leaving 3 bases not matched to a gene. Germline V gene lookup returns CDR1 MDHEN and CDR2 SYDVKM. This CDR3 region has 14 residues. DNA of the CDR3: TGTGCCAGCAGACCGGACAGGGTGAACACTGAAGCTTTCTTT. Its protein is CASRPDRVNTEAFF.

CDR3 region: CAWSMGRSGNTIYF. CDR3 nucleotide sequence: TGTGCCTGGAGTATGGGGCGCTCTGGAAACACCATATATTTT. This chain joins TRBV30 and TRBJ1-3, with a weak D call TRBD1 (5 bases). Germline V gives CDR1 GTSNPN, CDR2 SVGIG (reference sequence). The CDR3 is 14 amino acids. Trimming cost V 2 bases and J 0 bases, with 8 bases left between them.

The chain carries TRBV28 and TRBJ2-7; D possibly matches TRBD1 or TRBD2 (5 bases each). In germline, CDR1 is MDHEN, CDR2 SYDVKM. CDR3 size: 14 residues. Deletions cut 4 bases from V and 6 bases from J, with 16 bases between. This CDR3 is CASSSAGTDPEQYF. CDR3 DNA: TGTGCCAGCAGTTCTGCTGGGACCGATCCCGAGCAGTACTTC.

This clone was observed a single time. The chain joins TRBV7-2 to TRBJ1-6; weak D call: TRBD1 (6 bases). With 1 base removed from V and 13 bases from J, the gap between germline ends came to 11 bases. The CDR3 sequence is 13 residues long. Germline lookup yields CDR1 SGHTA and CDR2 FQGNSA. Here the CDR3 DNA reads TGTGCCAGCAGCTTAGATCGGACAGCTCCCCTCCACTTT. Protein: CASSLDRTAPLHF.

J is TRBJ1-2 and V is TRBV12-5; 7 positions match TRBD1. The V gene end was trimmed by 5 bases and the J gene end by 4 bases; junction bases not matched to a gene: 7. The CDR3 has 14 amino acids. The germline gives CDR1 LGHNT, CDR2 FRNRAP. The CDR3 DNA is TGTGCTAGTGGTAAGCCGGGACAGCTCTATGGCTACACCTTC. As protein: CASGKPGQLYGYTF. Based on the CDR3 plus reference TRBV12-5 and TRBJ1-2, the full variable domain is DARVTQTPRHKVTEMGQEVTMRCQPILGHNTVFWYRQTMMQGLELLAYFRNRAPLDDSGMPKDRFSAEMPDATLATLKIQPSEPRDSAVYFCASGKPGQLYGYTFGSGTRLTVV.

This chain joins TRBV11-2 and TRBJ2-3; 7 bases fit TRBD2. The junction had 3 bases not matched to a gene; V was cut back by 2 bases and J by 1 base. This CDR3 has 15 amino acids. Germline CDR1 is SGHAT and CDR2 is FQNNGV. The chain's CDR3 is CASSLISGGTDTQYF. The CDR3 DNA reads as TGTGCCAGCAGCTTAATCAGCGGGGGCACAGATACGCAGTATTTT.

The V call is TRBV28, the J call TRBJ2-4; 8 bases fit TRBD1. Germline V CDR1 and CDR2: MDHEN, SYDVKM. V lost 5 bases and J lost 1; bases outside the gene matches: 4. CDR3 length: 15 residues. The CDR3 spells CASSPWDRAKNIQYF. For the CDR3, the DNA is TGTGCCAGCAGTCCATGGGACAGGGCCAAAAACATTCAGTACTTC.

The CDR3 coding sequence is TGTGCCAGCAGCGCCCGGACTAGCGGTAGCACAGATACGCAGTATTTT. Protein: CASSARTSGSTDTQYF. The rearrangement joins TRBV11-2 to TRBJ2-3; 10 nucleotides align to TRBD2. Germline V lookup: CDR1 SGHAT, CDR2 FQNNGV. The V and J ends lost 5 bases and 0 bases, in that order; junction bases with no gene match: 5. This CDR3 comprises 16 residues.

The J gene is TRBJ2-5, the V gene TRBV9; a possible D gene is TRBD1 (5 bases). The DNA end lines up better with TRBJ2-7; the J call may be wrong. Germline V gene sequence: CDR1 SGDLS, CDR2 YYNGEE. This CDR3 comprises 15 residues. CDR3: CASSPSTAQTYEQYF. In nucleotides, the CDR3 is TGTGCCAGCAGCCCATCGACAGCCCAAACCTACGAGCAGTACTTC.

The chain has TRBV27 and TRBJ2-3, with D tentatively TRBD1 or TRBD2 (5 bases each). The germline V gene encodes CDR1 MNHEY and CDR2 SMNVEV (reference sequence). The CDR3 is 14 residues long. V was pared by 8 bases and J by 3 bases, with 15 bases between. CDR3: CASSRPGLTDTQYF. DNA of the CDR3: TGTGCCAGCTCCCGGCCGGGGCTGACAGATACGCAGTATTTT.

This clone was recorded only once. Compared with germline, one end of the junction differs, possibly owing to a read error. The rearrangement uses TRBV30 and TRBJ1-5; 7 nucleotides line up with TRBD1. CDR1 and CDR2 from the germline V gene are GTSNPN and SVGIG (reference sequence). This CDR3 has 17 amino acids. This CDR3 reads CVWSSDRLGLSNQPQHF. CDR3 coding DNA: TGTGTCTGGAGTTCGGACAGGCTGGGTTTAAGCAATCAGCCCCAGCATTTT.

Only a few counts were recorded for this clone. The V call is TRBV28, the J call TRBJ2-1, with 10 bases aligning to TRBD2. CDR1 and CDR2 (germline): MDHEN, SYDVKM. After removal of 5 bases from V and 10 bases from J, the junction contained 11 bases not matched to a gene. CDR3 size: 15 residues. DNA for the CDR3: TGTGCCAGCAGTAAACCCGGCAGCGGGAGGGCAGAGCAGTTCTTC. Translated: CASSKPGSGRAEQFF.

The V gene is TRBV7-2, the J gene TRBJ1-4; D possibly corresponds to TRBD1 (6 bases). Trimming left V 8 bases short and J 2 bases short, with 12 bases between. This CDR3 is 14 amino acids long. Looked up from germline, CDR1 is SGHTA and CDR2 is FQGNSA. The DNA of the CDR3 is TGTGCCAGCGCACAGGGTCTGACTAATGAAAAACTGTTTTTT. Protein sequence: CASAQGLTNEKLFF.

This clone appeared a few times. The chain links TRBV5-1 to TRBJ1-4; D is unclear. This CDR3 region has 15 residues. V lost 1 base and J 4 bases, leaving 11 bases between the germline ends. Germline CDR1 and CDR2: SGHRS and YFSETQ. Here the CDR3 reads CASSLFTANNEKLFF. The CDR3 region has the DNA TGCGCCAGCAGCTTGTTTACAGCAAATAATGAAAAACTGTTTTTT.

J is TRBJ2-3 and V is TRBV30; D is unresolved. Germline lookup yields CDR1 GTSNPN and CDR2 SVGIG (reference sequence). Trimming removed 0 bases from V and 0 bases from J, with 7 bases in between. CDR3 length equals 14 residues. This CDR3 reads CAWSVGGSTDTQYF. The CDR3 region has the DNA TGTGCCTGGAGTGTAGGCGGAAGCACAGATACGCAGTATTTT.

The chain recombines TRBV7-9 with TRBJ2-4; D might be TRBD1 (5 bases). CDR3 length: 15 residues. Germline assignment: CDR1 SEHNR and CDR2 FQNEAQ (reference sequence). The V and J ends lost 2 bases and 0 bases respectively, with 8 bases between them. The chain's CDR3 is CASSLNRLAKNIQYF. CDR3 coding DNA: TGTGCCAGCAGCTTAAACAGGCTAGCCAAAAACATTCAGTACTTC.

The rearrangement links TRBV5-1 to TRBJ2-5, with D tentatively TRBD1 or TRBD2 (5 bases each). The germline V gene has CDR1 SGHRS and CDR2 YFSETQ. V was cut by 4 bases and J by 2 bases, with 9 bases left in between. CDR3 length: 13 residues. Written as DNA, the CDR3 is TGCGCCAGCAGCCAGGGACCTCAAGAGACCCAGTACTTC. Protein: CASSQGPQETQYF.

This chain uses TRBV7-9 with TRBJ2-3; no firm D call. The CDR3 extends over 13 amino acids. The V end was cut by 2 bases, the J end by 5 bases, with 8 bases between. The germline CDR1 and CDR2 sequences are SEHNR and FQNEAQ (reference sequence). CDR3 sequence reads: CASSLRAVDTQYF. CDR3 coding DNA: TGTGCCAGCAGCTTAAGGGCAGTAGATACGCAGTATTTT.

This chain joins TRBV4-1 and TRBJ2-2, with D maybe TRBD2 (6 bases). Between the trimmed V and J ends, which lost 4 bases and 4 bases, there was a span of 25 bases. Germline V gene sequence: CDR1 MGHRA, CDR2 YSYEKL. CDR3 length: 19 residues. This chain's CDR3 is CASSPARGLQRASTGELFF. CDR3 in DNA: TGCGCCAGCAGCCCCGCCCGGGGACTCCAAAGGGCCAGCACCGGGGAGCTGTTTTTT.